This TCR beta chain appears in the sequencing data of a study of shared clonotypes between healthy human individuals. About the research overall: Donor ages ranged 18 to 49 years: a couple of women, a few men.

Splitting of each subset's genomic DNA was done evenly across several immunoSEQ plates. Using immunoSEQ multiplex PCR, the repertoire was profiled, and TCRdb retains in-frame clones only, with some absent. The table records fewer than 2.5 million clones, approximately 94% of them present only once. The CDR3 contains 14 residues. CDR1 and CDR2 (germline): MNHNS, SASEGT. Trimming at V came to 1 base and at J to 8 bases, leaving 7 bases not matched to a gene. A remark on this clone: No antigen is known for it.

Whole-study findings and limits: Measured sharing among donors was expected to vary with sequencing depth. Only blood was sampled; tissue repertoires likely differ.

This receptor was identified in a man aged 18 to 30 in good health. Some clones in this sample may be carry-over from other donors' samples. The specimen sequenced was naive CD4+ T cells from PBMCs. The sample's subset: CD45RA+ positively selected. The rearrangement links TRBV6-1 to TRBJ1-2; the match to TRBD1 covers 7 bases. CDR3 sequence reads: CASSEDDRVFGYTF. CDR3 DNA sequence: TGTGCCAGCAGTGAAGACGACAGGGTTTTCGGCTACACCTTC.